This TCR beta chain was sequenced for a study of CXCR3-negative and CXCR3-positive naive CD8 T cells. Comment on this clonotype: As yet, its antigen is unknown.

This CDR3 contains 16 residues. Germline CDR1 is SGHDT and CDR2 is YYEEEE. In preparing the TRB cDNA libraries, 5' RACE with UMI labels was used. From the 5' RACE reads, TCRdb lists one entry per CDR3 protein and no DNA. The sample holds about 130,000 distinct CDR3 sequences. Study-wide results and caveats: Partial loss of CXCR3 expression followed cryopreservation; most assays used fresh PBMCs. In CXCR3-positive naive cells, the TRB CDR3s were more hydrophobic than in CXCR3-negative naive cells.

V usage is TRBV5-6 and J usage is TRBJ2-3; TCRdb's D call of TRBD1 is untestable without DNA. The TCR sequence derives from a human donor in good health. Some clones in this sample may be carry-over from other donors' samples. Sample: naive CXCR3+ CD8+ T cells from blood. Subset given: CD45RO-CCR7+CD27+CD95- naive CD8+ T cells expressing CXCR3 (TNR3+). The CDR3 sequence: CASSRDNNPFSDTQYF.